The 20 T cell receptor beta chains below come from one sample, sequenced in a study of T cell responses to AZD1222 COVID-19 vaccine. Here immunoSEQ multiplex PCR was the method, and the copy in TCRdb shows in-frame clones only, minus some. The sample carries about 99,000 clones, roughly nine tenths recorded once. Specimen: peripheral blood, collected 28 days after the second AZD1222 dose. The receptors derive from an adult who received the AZD1222 COVID-19 vaccine.

The chain combines TRBV7-2 with TRBJ2-1, with 7 bases matching TRBD1. The CDR3 is made up of 13 amino acids. The ends lost 4 bases at V and 6 bases at J; junction bases unmatched: 3. Germline CDR1 SGHTA, CDR2 FQGNSA. CDR3 DNA sequence: TGTGCCAGCAGCTACGACAGGGCCAATGAGCAGTTCTTC. It codes for CASSYDRANEQFF.

Only one count was recorded for this clone. The chain recombines TRBV2 with TRBJ1-1; D gene uncertain. The V end lost 4 bases, the J end lost 11 bases, and 26 bases lay between the germline ends. Germline CDR1 and CDR2: SNHLY and FYNNEI. The CDR3 extends over 16 amino acids. CDR3 sequence reads: CASSANRVMVALGAFF. The CDR3 DNA reads TGTGCCAGCAGTGCGAATCGAGTGATGGTGGCCCTGGGGGCTTTCTTT.

The chain couples TRBV19 to TRBJ2-1, with 7 bases lining up with TRBD2. Per the germline V gene, CDR1 is LNHDA and CDR2 is SQIVND (reference sequence). V lost 0 bases, J lost 6 bases, and 8 bases stayed unmatched. The CDR3 extends over 16 amino acids. CDR3 protein: CASSIDRAGTFNEQFF. In DNA form, the CDR3 reads TGTGCCAGTAGTATAGATCGAGCGGGGACCTTCAATGAGCAGTTCTTC.

The chain uses TRBV7-2 and TRBJ2-3; TRBD2 agrees at 15 bases. The CDR3 consists of 17 residues. Germline trimming cut 5 bases from V and 4 bases from J; bases unmatched to any gene: 7. From germline, CDR1 is SGHTA and CDR2 FQGNSA. The CDR3 bases are TGTGCCAGCAGCAGATCCGGGACTAGCGGGGGGTCAGATACGCAGTATTTT. Amino acid sequence: CASSRSGTSGGSDTQYF.

V usage is TRBV6-5 and J usage is TRBJ1-3; possibly TRBD1 for D (5 bases). Germline V gene lookup returns CDR1 MNHEY and CDR2 SVGAGI. The CDR3 sequence is 16 residues long. Deletions cut 0 bases from V and 0 bases from J, with 9 bases between. The CDR3 here is CASSYSRGGSGNTIYF. CDR3 nucleotides: TGTGCCAGCAGTTACTCCCGCGGGGGCTCTGGAAACACCATATATTTT.

The genes are TRBV6-1 and TRBJ2-5; a weak D match, TRBD1 (5 bases). This CDR3 is built from 15 residues. V lost 3 bases, J lost 5 bases, and 16 bases lay in between. CDR1 and CDR2 (germline): MNHNS, SASEGT. The CDR3 coding sequence is TGTGCCAGCAGTGACGCCACAGGATTTGGGGAGACCCAGTACTTC. Translated, it gives CASSDATGFGETQYF.

This sequence joins TRBV5-6 and TRBJ2-3, with D hard to call. Germline CDR1 and CDR2: SGHDT and YYEEEE. This CDR3 has 13 residues. The V end lost 1 base, the J end lost 4 bases, and 7 bases lay between the germline ends. The chain's CDR3 is CASSLQAADTQYF. CDR3 nucleotides: TGTGCCAGCAGCTTGCAGGCGGCAGATACGCAGTATTTT.

The chain links TRBV10-2 to TRBJ2-7; D may be TRBD2 (6 bases). Trimming cost V 6 bases and J 2 bases, with 14 bases left between them. The CDR3 has 14 residues. Germline loops: CDR1 WSHSY, CDR2 SAAADI. DNA for the CDR3: TGCGCCAGCAGGGGGACTGACCGACCCTACGAGCAGTACTTC. Its translation is CASRGTDRPYEQYF.

This sequence joins TRBV5-1 and TRBJ1-1; tentative D call: TRBD1 (6 bases). V was cut by 5 bases and J by 5 bases, with 13 bases left in between. The germline V gene has CDR1 SGHRS and CDR2 YFSETQ. The CDR3 extends over 13 amino acids. As DNA, the CDR3 is TGCGCCAGCAGTCGACAGGAGGAGACTGAAGCTTTCTTT. Translation: CASSRQEETEAFF. Filled out from reference TRBV5-1 and TRBJ1-1, the complete variable domain reads KAGVTQTPRYLIKTRGQQVTLSCSPISGHRSVSWYQQTPGQGLQFLFEYFSETQRNKGNFPGRFSGRQFSNSRSEMNVSTLELGDSALYLCASSRQEETEAFFGQGTRLTVV.

The chain couples TRBV20-1 to TRBJ2-5, with D uncertain. The V end was cut by 2 bases, the J end by 0 bases, with 1 base between. Germline-derived CDR1 and CDR2 are DFQATT and SNEGSKA (reference sequence). The CDR3 spans 11 residues. The CDR3 sequence is CSARYQETQYF. CDR3 sequence (DNA): TGCAGTGCTAGATACCAAGAGACCCAGTACTTC.

The rearrangement uses TRBV28 and TRBJ1-4, with a possible D match to TRBD1 (5 bases). This CDR3 spans 14 amino acids. V dropped 2 bases and J dropped 7 bases, with 11 bases sitting between them. Germline lookup yields CDR1 MDHEN and CDR2 SYDVKM. The CDR3 bases are TGTGCCAGCAGTTTAGGACATTCGGCTGAAAAACTGTTTTTT. This encodes CASSLGHSAEKLFF.

V usage is TRBV6-5 and J usage is TRBJ1-2; D gene ambiguous. The V and J ends lost 0 bases and 8 bases respectively, with 13 bases between them. Germline V gives CDR1 MNHEY, CDR2 SVGAGI. The CDR3 is made up of 14 amino acids. The CDR3 region is CASSYSQAQGGYTF. The CDR3 DNA sequence: TGTGCCAGCAGTTACTCGCAGGCCCAAGGGGGCTACACCTTC.

The gene calls are TRBV7-9 and TRBJ1-1, with 9 bases matching TRBD1. The CDR3 spans 16 residues. Per germline, CDR1 SEHNR and CDR2 FQNEAQ (reference sequence). The junction had 15 bases not matched to a gene; V was cut back by 5 bases and J by 8 bases. CDR3 DNA sequence: TGTGCCAGCAGCAAACGTGTCATCGGGACAGGGTACGAAGCTTTCTTT. It specifies CASSKRVIGTGYEAFF.

This rearrangement joins TRBV29-1 to TRBJ2-1; the D gene could be TRBD1 or TRBD2 (6 bases each). In germline, CDR1 is SQVTM, CDR2 ANQGSEA. The V gene lost 0 bases and the J gene lost 15 bases, with 21 bases spanning the gap. This CDR3 is built from 14 residues. The CDR3 DNA sequence: TGCAGCGTTGAAGATAAGGGGGGCTATCAAAGCCCGTTCTTC. This gives the protein CSVEDKGGYQSPFF.

A single count supports this clone. The CDR3 coding sequence is TGTGCCAGCAGCCCCTCGCGGGACAGGTACAATGAGCAGTTCTTC. Its translation: CASSPSRDRYNEQFF. V usage is TRBV5-4 and J usage is TRBJ2-1; 8 bases map to TRBD1. With 4 bases clipped from V and 4 bases from J, the junction kept 7 bases outside the gene matches. CDR1 and CDR2 (germline): SGHNT, YYREEE (reference sequence). The CDR3 is 15 amino acids.

The V and J genes are TRBV27 and TRBJ1-6; D may be TRBD1 (5 bases). CDR1 and CDR2 (germline): MNHEY, SMNVEV (reference sequence). The ends were cut back, 6 bases at V and 9 bases at J, with 15 bases in the middle. The CDR3 runs to 14 residues. CDR3 region: CASRVTWDGSPLHF. CDR3 sequence (DNA): TGTGCCAGCAGGGTTACATGGGACGGTTCACCCCTCCACTTT.

The rearrangement links TRBV7-2 to TRBJ1-5, with 8 bases aligning to TRBD1. From germline, CDR1 is SGHTA and CDR2 FQGNSA. Unmatched junction bases numbered 2, after V lost 6 bases and J lost 4 bases. The CDR3 consists of 13 residues. CDR3 region: CASSDRGNQPQHF. CDR3 DNA sequence: TGTGCCAGCAGTGACAGGGGAAATCAGCCCCAGCATTTT. Complete variable domain (other parts from reference TRBV7-2 and TRBJ1-5): GAGVSQSPSNKVTEKGKDVELRCDPISGHTALYWYRQSLGQGLEFLIYFQGNSAPDKSGLPSDRFSAERTGGSVSTLTIQRTQQEDSAVYLCASSDRGNQPQHFGDGTRLSIL.

The genes are TRBV7-2 and TRBJ2-6; D is perhaps TRBD2 (5 bases). The CDR3 spans 15 residues. Germline values: CDR1 SGHTA, CDR2 FQGNSA. Trimming cost V 5 bases and J 1 base, with 9 bases left between them. In DNA form, the CDR3 reads TGTGCCAGCAGCCAATCGGGGTCTGGGGCCAACGTCCTGACTTTC. Its protein is CASSQSGSGANVLTF.

This clone was observed once. The V call is TRBV6-6, the J call TRBJ1-5; D unclear. CDR1 MNHNY and CDR2 SVGAGI come from the germline V gene (reference sequence). The germline V and J ends were trimmed by 6 bases and 4 bases, with 16 bases remaining between them. The length of the CDR3 is 15 residues. CDR3 nucleotides: TGTGCCAGCAGATTCGAGCCATTCAGGAATCAGCCCCAGCATTTT. It translates to CASRFEPFRNQPQHF.

The chain combines TRBV3-1 (or the pseudogene TRBV3-2) with TRBJ2-7, with TRBD2 matching 8 bases. Germline-derived CDR1 and CDR2 are LGHDT and YNNKEL (reference sequence). V dropped 4 bases and J dropped 0; count of bases not matched to a gene: 8. The CDR3 extends over 16 amino acids. The CDR3 nucleotides read TGTGCCAGCAGCCCCCTAGCGGGTATGGGCTCCTACGAGCAGTACTTC. Translating it yields CASSPLAGMGSYEQYF.